A selection of T cell receptor beta chains follows, all from one sample in a study of blood T cell repertoires in COVID-19. The table came from immunoSEQ multiplex PCR; TCRdb's copy has only in-frame clones and leaves some out. The repertoire holds about 99,000 clones, with more than 75% as singletons. Sequencing used peripheral blood. The receptors derive from a man aged 60 to 69 with acute or convalescent COVID-19. The CDR3 runs from the conserved cysteine through the conserved F or W. Clone size is stated in some rows and not others, as once, few, many or a class when expanded.

J gene | clone size | V gene | CDR3 protein
TRBJ1-2 | . | TRBV28 | CASSPRQSGYTF
TRBJ1-6 | . | TRBV6-4 | CASSDGTGYSPLHF
TRBJ1-4 | . | TRBV5-1 | CASSPVTGPNEKLFF
TRBJ2-2 | . | TRBV5-1 | CASSGGTNTGELFF
TRBJ2-3 | once | TRBV21-1 | CASSKEWVTSGFIPPFTDTQYF
TRBJ2-3 | . | TRBV6-2/TRBV6-3 | CASSYGSRISTDTQYF
TRBJ2-3 | once | TRBV28 | CASRPGEGNTQYF
TRBJ2-5 | . | TRBV18 | CASSPPRGQGFQETQYF
TRBJ1-6 | . | TRBV10-3 | CAITRGASNSPLHF
TRBJ1-6 | . | TRBV28 | CASSLLTRGSPLHF
TRBJ1-5 | . | TRBV11-2 | CASSWGDRDSNQPQHF
TRBJ2-3 | . | TRBV7-6 | CASSSVGTDTDTQYF
TRBJ2-1 | once | TRBV30 | CAWKTHPGLEQFF
TRBJ2-4 | once | TRBV18 | CASSPAGTGALAKNIQYF
TRBJ2-7 | . | TRBV19 | CASASGTPYEQYF
TRBJ1-1 | . | TRBV3-1/TRBV3-2 | CASSQGGRAFF
TRBJ2-5 | . | TRBV12-3/TRBV12-4 | CASSFPRETQYF
TRBJ1-4 | . | TRBV20-1 | CSASFGGGNNEKLFF
TRBJ2-7 | . | TRBV7-6 | CASSTMTGYEQYF
TRBJ1-1 | . | TRBV7-9 | CASSSRGGKTEAFF
TRBJ2-1 | . | TRBV18 | CASSQSGDNEQFF
TRBJ2-1 | . | TRBV5-1 | CASSPRTSHEQFF
TRBJ1-6 | . | TRBV28 | CASRGTGVVNSPLHF
TRBJ2-2 | . | TRBV6-6 | CASSLAGELFF
TRBJ2-2 | . | TRBV5-1 | CASRSSITDTGELFF
TRBJ2-3 | . | TRBV6-5 | CASSYGLAGADTQYF
TRBJ2-2 | . | TRBV2 | CARTGTSGVTGELFF
TRBJ2-1 | . | TRBV7-8 | CASSNYIEQFF
TRBJ1-5 | . | TRBV2 | CASIGGGRSNQPQHF
TRBJ2-5 | . | TRBV25-1 | CASSVGGSIRETQYF
TRBJ2-3 | . | TRBV27 | CASRRTGGTDTQYF
TRBJ2-7 | once | TRBV27 | CASSPLDRVGEQYF
TRBJ2-7 | . | TRBV18 | CASSPDTSYEQYF
TRBJ2-1 | . | TRBV9 | CASSVEVMGGAYEQFF
TRBJ2-1 | . | TRBV11-3 | CASSFLAGVGSSYNEQFF
TRBJ1-4 | . | TRBV11-2 | CASSLEGQTNEKLFF
TRBJ1-2 | . | TRBV5-1 | CASSPVPGEGYGYTF
TRBJ1-1 | . | TRBV5-1 | CASARITGRGRETEAFF
TRBJ2-2 | many | TRBV6-4 | CASSDPGTGNGELFF
TRBJ2-5 | . | TRBV7-2 | CASSPSTGQGGETQYF
TRBJ2-3 | . | TRBV29-1 | CSVVQREGRSTDTQYF
TRBJ1-5 | . | TRBV24-1 | CATSVTGAPNQPQHF
TRBJ2-1 | . | TRBV4-1 | CASRGTGNYNEQFF
TRBJ2-1 | . | TRBV7-9 | CASSLAPSGRRYEQFF